A single sample is the source of the 20 T cell receptor beta chains below, sequenced in a study of blood T cell repertoires in COVID-19. The assay was immunoSEQ multiplex PCR, and TCRdb's table has in-frame clones only and misses some. The data contain 300,000 or so clones, around 90% of them singletons. Sequencing input: peripheral blood. The receptors here all came from a man between 45 and 60 years old with active or convalescent COVID-19.

The chain uses TRBV3-1 (or the pseudogene TRBV3-2) and TRBJ1-3, with a possible D match to TRBD1 (5 bases). This CDR3 contains 16 residues. Trimming pared 3 bases from V and 4 bases from J, leaving 16 bases between. Germline V CDR1 and CDR2: LGHDT, YNNKEL (reference sequence). CDR3 sequence reads: CASSQVAGHAGNTIYF. The CDR3, as DNA: TGTGCCAGCAGCCAGGTAGCAGGGCACGCCGGAAACACCATATATTTT.

The rearrangement uses TRBV28 and TRBJ2-4; D unclear. Trimming shortened V by 3 bases and J by 0 bases, and 21 bases separated the two germline ends. The CDR3 covers 19 residues. Germline V gene sequence: CDR1 MDHEN, CDR2 SYDVKM. The DNA of the CDR3 is TGTGCCAGCAGTTTTCAGGTCGCCGGCCTTTCACTAGCCAAAAACATTCAGTACTTC. Translating it yields CASSFQVAGLSLAKNIQYF.

The chain recombines TRBV7-2 with TRBJ2-3; 9 nucleotides line up with TRBD1. This CDR3 has 15 residues. Germline assignment: CDR1 SGHTA and CDR2 FQGNSA. Losses at the gene ends were 4 bases for V and 3 bases for J; bases not matched to a gene: 5. CDR3 nucleotides: TGTGCCAGCAGCTCCCGGGACAGGGTAACAGATACGCAGTATTTT. Translated, it gives CASSSRDRVTDTQYF. Combining the CDR3 with reference TRBV7-2 and TRBJ2-3 gives the whole variable domain GAGVSQSPSNKVTEKGKDVELRCDPISGHTALYWYRQSLGQGLEFLIYFQGNSAPDKSGLPSDRFSAERTGGSVSTLTIQRTQQEDSAVYLCASSSRDRVTDTQYFGPGTRLTVL.

The genes are TRBV18 and TRBJ1-4; 8 nucleotides align to TRBD1. The germline gives CDR1 KGHSH, CDR2 LQKENI. The CDR3 is 13 residues long. V dropped 6 bases and J dropped 6; count of bases not matched to a gene: 3. Here the CDR3 DNA reads TGTGCCAGCTCCAGGGGGCTGGATGAAAAACTGTTTTTT. This sequence encodes CASSRGLDEKLFF.

This chain uses TRBV30 with TRBJ2-5; maybe TRBD1 (6 bases). Per germline, CDR1 GTSNPN and CDR2 SVGIG (reference sequence). CDR3 size: 15 residues. Trimming pared 0 bases from V and 4 bases from J, leaving 15 bases between. CDR3 amino acids: CAWSVGTTKRETQYF. In nucleotides, the CDR3 is TGTGCCTGGAGTGTAGGGACAACAAAGCGAGAGACCCAGTACTTC.

This clone was seen a single time. The chain couples TRBV12-2 to TRBJ1-1; the D call in the table, TRBD1, was not verified against the DNA. TRBV12-2 is given as a pseudogene. The CDR3 runs to 18 residues. DNA for the CDR3: TGTGCAAGTCGCTTCCATTCCCCCCCAGGGGGGTTTGCCACTGAAGCTTTCTTT. It is translated as CASRFHSPPGGFATEAFF.

This chain connects TRBV10-1 to TRBJ2-1; 14 bases map to TRBD2. The V gene end was trimmed by 3 bases and the J gene end by 9 bases; junction bases not matched to a gene: 4. The CDR3 length is 15 residues. Germline V lookup: CDR1 WNHNN, CDR2 SYGVQD (reference sequence). For the CDR3, the DNA is TGCGCCAGCAGTGACGGGACTAGCGGGAGCGGTGAGCAGTTCTTC. Translating gives CASSDGTSGSGEQFF.

The V call is TRBV6-1, the J call TRBJ2-1; D uncertain. The CDR3 extends over 12 amino acids. The germline CDR1 and CDR2 sequences are MNHNS and SASEGT. V lost 6 bases and J 4 bases, leaving 7 bases between the germline ends. CDR3: CASSQDYNEQFF. As DNA, the CDR3 is TGTGCCAGCAGCCAGGATTACAATGAGCAGTTCTTC.

V and J are TRBV13 and TRBJ2-5; possible D gene TRBD2, 6 bases. The length of the CDR3 is 14 residues. V shed 0 bases and J shed 9 bases, with 14 bases lying between them. Germline V gene lookup returns CDR1 PRHDT and CDR2 FYEKMQ (reference sequence). This CDR3 is CASSLGTVGLAQYF. CDR3 DNA: TGTGCCAGCAGCTTAGGGACAGTGGGACTGGCCCAGTACTTC.

The chain carries TRBV4-2 and TRBJ2-2; D is possibly TRBD1 (5 bases). Looked up from germline, CDR1 is LGHNA and CDR2 is YNFKEQ. Trimming cost V 0 bases and J 2 bases, with 10 bases left between them. The CDR3 has 16 amino acids. The CDR3 bases are TGTGCCAGCAGCCAAGATGAGGACACAAACACCGGGGAGCTGTTTTTT. Its translation: CASSQDEDTNTGELFF.

The chain is built from TRBV19 and TRBJ2-7; TRBD1 matches at 8 bases. After removal of 0 bases from V and 2 bases from J, the junction contained 9 bases not matched to a gene. This CDR3 is built from 17 residues. The germline V gene has CDR1 LNHDA and CDR2 SQIVND (reference sequence). CDR3 in amino acids: CASSIDGAQGAAYEQYF. The DNA for the CDR3 is TGTGCCAGTAGTATAGATGGAGCGCAGGGGGCCGCCTACGAGCAGTACTTC.

The chain has TRBV14 and TRBJ2-1; maybe TRBD1 (6 bases). Germline values: CDR1 SGHDN, CDR2 FVKESK. This CDR3 has 16 residues. V lost 4 bases and J 12 bases, leaving 25 bases between the germline ends. The CDR3 loop reads CASSLLETGLRRGQFF. In DNA form, the CDR3 reads TGTGCCAGCAGCCTTCTAGAGACAGGCCTCAGGAGAGGGCAGTTCTTC.

This clone was detected only a few times. The V and J genes are TRBV27 and TRBJ1-6, with 8 positions matching TRBD1. Germline CDR1 and CDR2: MNHEY and SMNVEV (reference sequence). Trimming took 6 bases from V and 7 from J; bases not matched to a gene: 5. The CDR3 runs 14 residues. This chain's CDR3 is CASSMTGENSPLHF. CDR3 DNA sequence: TGTGCCAGCAGCATGACAGGGGAAAATTCACCCCTCCACTTT.

The chain carries TRBV11-2 and TRBJ2-3; 9 positions match TRBD1. The CDR3 has 14 residues. Losses at the gene ends were 5 bases for V and 5 bases for J; bases not matched to a gene: 5. CDR1 SGHAT and CDR2 FQNNGV come from the germline V gene. The CDR3 reads CASSPGQGIDTQYF. For the CDR3, the DNA is TGTGCCAGCAGCCCAGGACAGGGGATAGATACGCAGTATTTT.

This chain links TRBV6-1 with TRBJ2-6; D is undetermined. V was pared by 2 bases and J by 0 bases, with 8 bases between. Germline V gene data show CDR1 as MNHNS and CDR2 as SASEGT. This CDR3 has 16 residues. CDR3 in amino acids: CASSEQVSSGANVLTF. The CDR3, as DNA: TGTGCCAGCAGTGAACAGGTTAGCTCTGGGGCCAACGTCCTGACTTTC.

The CDR3 DNA sequence: TGTGCCAGCAGTTACTCTTGGGGTCAGGGTGAAGAGACCCAGTACTTC. Encoded protein: CASSYSWGQGEETQYF. This sequence joins TRBV6-5 and TRBJ2-5, with D possibly being TRBD1 (5 bases). The CDR3 spans 16 residues. Trimming pared 0 bases from V and 3 bases from J, leaving 14 bases between. Per germline, CDR1 MNHEY and CDR2 SVGAGI.

The chain is built from TRBV19 and TRBJ2-3; 9 nucleotides line up with TRBD1. Trimming took 7 bases from V and 4 from J; bases not matched to a gene: 6. Germline loops: CDR1 LNHDA, CDR2 SQIVND (reference sequence). The CDR3 extends over 14 amino acids. CDR3 sequence: CASNLQGASDTQYF. DNA of the CDR3: TGTGCCAGTAACCTACAGGGGGCATCAGATACGCAGTATTTT.

The chain employs TRBV19 and TRBJ1-2, with 7 nucleotides matching TRBD1. The V gene's germline CDR1 is LNHDA and CDR2 SQIVND (reference sequence). There are 14 residues in the CDR3. Trimming cost V 5 bases and J 2 bases; bases outside gene matches: 5. CDR3 DNA sequence: TGTGCCAGTAGTTTGGGACAGCGAAACTATGGCTACACCTTC. Amino acid sequence: CASSLGQRNYGYTF.

The rearrangement uses TRBV19 and TRBJ2-3, with 12 bases identical to TRBD2. The CDR3 sequence is 17 residues long. Trimming removed 6 bases from V and 5 bases from J; junction bases left unmatched: 12. CDR1 and CDR2 (germline): LNHDA, SQIVND (reference sequence). The CDR3 here is CASSRRGLAGPQDTQYF. The CDR3 coding sequence is TGTGCCAGTAGCCGTCGAGGACTAGCGGGACCTCAAGATACGCAGTATTTT.

The chain joins TRBV6-8 to TRBJ2-5; D is perhaps TRBD1 (5 bases). The CDR3 is 13 amino acids. Germline V gives CDR1 MNHGY, CDR2 SAAAGT. Between the trimmed V and J ends, which lost 4 bases and 5 bases, there was a span of 11 bases. The CDR3 is CASSLNPGETQYF. The CDR3 nucleotides read TGTGCCAGCAGTTTAAACCCAGGGGAGACCCAGTACTTC.